What follows describes a single T cell receptor (beta chain). Its antigen is as yet unknown. This sample stems from a study of beta chain features in type 1 diabetes. Study outcomes and limitations: Shorter TCRB CDR3s, moderately but significantly so, were found in Type 1 diabetes patients in all four CD4+ subsets. Short templates might get an advantage during PCR, and this would be equal in patients and controls. When VDJ junctions were examined, type 1 diabetes patients showed fewer insertions and more deletions.

Reverse transcription of all isolated RNA meant that expressed TCRB transcripts were sequenced. The table came from immunoSEQ multiplex PCR; TCRdb's copy has only in-frame clones and leaves some out. Of about 650,000 clones listed, approximately 13% are singletons. J was trimmed by 2 bases and V by 5 bases; bases with no gene match: 7. Germline V gives CDR1 MNHNY, CDR2 SVGAGI (reference sequence). There are 15 residues in the CDR3. The chain joins TRBV6-6 to TRBJ2-5; 8 bases align to TRBD2. This receptor was taken from a man aged 25 to 45 with type 1 diabetes. The source material was naive CD4+ T cells from blood. CDR3 protein: CASSRSGGPQETQYF. CDR3 DNA sequence: TGTGCCAGCAGTCGGAGCGGGGGCCCTCAAGAGACCCAGTACTTC.